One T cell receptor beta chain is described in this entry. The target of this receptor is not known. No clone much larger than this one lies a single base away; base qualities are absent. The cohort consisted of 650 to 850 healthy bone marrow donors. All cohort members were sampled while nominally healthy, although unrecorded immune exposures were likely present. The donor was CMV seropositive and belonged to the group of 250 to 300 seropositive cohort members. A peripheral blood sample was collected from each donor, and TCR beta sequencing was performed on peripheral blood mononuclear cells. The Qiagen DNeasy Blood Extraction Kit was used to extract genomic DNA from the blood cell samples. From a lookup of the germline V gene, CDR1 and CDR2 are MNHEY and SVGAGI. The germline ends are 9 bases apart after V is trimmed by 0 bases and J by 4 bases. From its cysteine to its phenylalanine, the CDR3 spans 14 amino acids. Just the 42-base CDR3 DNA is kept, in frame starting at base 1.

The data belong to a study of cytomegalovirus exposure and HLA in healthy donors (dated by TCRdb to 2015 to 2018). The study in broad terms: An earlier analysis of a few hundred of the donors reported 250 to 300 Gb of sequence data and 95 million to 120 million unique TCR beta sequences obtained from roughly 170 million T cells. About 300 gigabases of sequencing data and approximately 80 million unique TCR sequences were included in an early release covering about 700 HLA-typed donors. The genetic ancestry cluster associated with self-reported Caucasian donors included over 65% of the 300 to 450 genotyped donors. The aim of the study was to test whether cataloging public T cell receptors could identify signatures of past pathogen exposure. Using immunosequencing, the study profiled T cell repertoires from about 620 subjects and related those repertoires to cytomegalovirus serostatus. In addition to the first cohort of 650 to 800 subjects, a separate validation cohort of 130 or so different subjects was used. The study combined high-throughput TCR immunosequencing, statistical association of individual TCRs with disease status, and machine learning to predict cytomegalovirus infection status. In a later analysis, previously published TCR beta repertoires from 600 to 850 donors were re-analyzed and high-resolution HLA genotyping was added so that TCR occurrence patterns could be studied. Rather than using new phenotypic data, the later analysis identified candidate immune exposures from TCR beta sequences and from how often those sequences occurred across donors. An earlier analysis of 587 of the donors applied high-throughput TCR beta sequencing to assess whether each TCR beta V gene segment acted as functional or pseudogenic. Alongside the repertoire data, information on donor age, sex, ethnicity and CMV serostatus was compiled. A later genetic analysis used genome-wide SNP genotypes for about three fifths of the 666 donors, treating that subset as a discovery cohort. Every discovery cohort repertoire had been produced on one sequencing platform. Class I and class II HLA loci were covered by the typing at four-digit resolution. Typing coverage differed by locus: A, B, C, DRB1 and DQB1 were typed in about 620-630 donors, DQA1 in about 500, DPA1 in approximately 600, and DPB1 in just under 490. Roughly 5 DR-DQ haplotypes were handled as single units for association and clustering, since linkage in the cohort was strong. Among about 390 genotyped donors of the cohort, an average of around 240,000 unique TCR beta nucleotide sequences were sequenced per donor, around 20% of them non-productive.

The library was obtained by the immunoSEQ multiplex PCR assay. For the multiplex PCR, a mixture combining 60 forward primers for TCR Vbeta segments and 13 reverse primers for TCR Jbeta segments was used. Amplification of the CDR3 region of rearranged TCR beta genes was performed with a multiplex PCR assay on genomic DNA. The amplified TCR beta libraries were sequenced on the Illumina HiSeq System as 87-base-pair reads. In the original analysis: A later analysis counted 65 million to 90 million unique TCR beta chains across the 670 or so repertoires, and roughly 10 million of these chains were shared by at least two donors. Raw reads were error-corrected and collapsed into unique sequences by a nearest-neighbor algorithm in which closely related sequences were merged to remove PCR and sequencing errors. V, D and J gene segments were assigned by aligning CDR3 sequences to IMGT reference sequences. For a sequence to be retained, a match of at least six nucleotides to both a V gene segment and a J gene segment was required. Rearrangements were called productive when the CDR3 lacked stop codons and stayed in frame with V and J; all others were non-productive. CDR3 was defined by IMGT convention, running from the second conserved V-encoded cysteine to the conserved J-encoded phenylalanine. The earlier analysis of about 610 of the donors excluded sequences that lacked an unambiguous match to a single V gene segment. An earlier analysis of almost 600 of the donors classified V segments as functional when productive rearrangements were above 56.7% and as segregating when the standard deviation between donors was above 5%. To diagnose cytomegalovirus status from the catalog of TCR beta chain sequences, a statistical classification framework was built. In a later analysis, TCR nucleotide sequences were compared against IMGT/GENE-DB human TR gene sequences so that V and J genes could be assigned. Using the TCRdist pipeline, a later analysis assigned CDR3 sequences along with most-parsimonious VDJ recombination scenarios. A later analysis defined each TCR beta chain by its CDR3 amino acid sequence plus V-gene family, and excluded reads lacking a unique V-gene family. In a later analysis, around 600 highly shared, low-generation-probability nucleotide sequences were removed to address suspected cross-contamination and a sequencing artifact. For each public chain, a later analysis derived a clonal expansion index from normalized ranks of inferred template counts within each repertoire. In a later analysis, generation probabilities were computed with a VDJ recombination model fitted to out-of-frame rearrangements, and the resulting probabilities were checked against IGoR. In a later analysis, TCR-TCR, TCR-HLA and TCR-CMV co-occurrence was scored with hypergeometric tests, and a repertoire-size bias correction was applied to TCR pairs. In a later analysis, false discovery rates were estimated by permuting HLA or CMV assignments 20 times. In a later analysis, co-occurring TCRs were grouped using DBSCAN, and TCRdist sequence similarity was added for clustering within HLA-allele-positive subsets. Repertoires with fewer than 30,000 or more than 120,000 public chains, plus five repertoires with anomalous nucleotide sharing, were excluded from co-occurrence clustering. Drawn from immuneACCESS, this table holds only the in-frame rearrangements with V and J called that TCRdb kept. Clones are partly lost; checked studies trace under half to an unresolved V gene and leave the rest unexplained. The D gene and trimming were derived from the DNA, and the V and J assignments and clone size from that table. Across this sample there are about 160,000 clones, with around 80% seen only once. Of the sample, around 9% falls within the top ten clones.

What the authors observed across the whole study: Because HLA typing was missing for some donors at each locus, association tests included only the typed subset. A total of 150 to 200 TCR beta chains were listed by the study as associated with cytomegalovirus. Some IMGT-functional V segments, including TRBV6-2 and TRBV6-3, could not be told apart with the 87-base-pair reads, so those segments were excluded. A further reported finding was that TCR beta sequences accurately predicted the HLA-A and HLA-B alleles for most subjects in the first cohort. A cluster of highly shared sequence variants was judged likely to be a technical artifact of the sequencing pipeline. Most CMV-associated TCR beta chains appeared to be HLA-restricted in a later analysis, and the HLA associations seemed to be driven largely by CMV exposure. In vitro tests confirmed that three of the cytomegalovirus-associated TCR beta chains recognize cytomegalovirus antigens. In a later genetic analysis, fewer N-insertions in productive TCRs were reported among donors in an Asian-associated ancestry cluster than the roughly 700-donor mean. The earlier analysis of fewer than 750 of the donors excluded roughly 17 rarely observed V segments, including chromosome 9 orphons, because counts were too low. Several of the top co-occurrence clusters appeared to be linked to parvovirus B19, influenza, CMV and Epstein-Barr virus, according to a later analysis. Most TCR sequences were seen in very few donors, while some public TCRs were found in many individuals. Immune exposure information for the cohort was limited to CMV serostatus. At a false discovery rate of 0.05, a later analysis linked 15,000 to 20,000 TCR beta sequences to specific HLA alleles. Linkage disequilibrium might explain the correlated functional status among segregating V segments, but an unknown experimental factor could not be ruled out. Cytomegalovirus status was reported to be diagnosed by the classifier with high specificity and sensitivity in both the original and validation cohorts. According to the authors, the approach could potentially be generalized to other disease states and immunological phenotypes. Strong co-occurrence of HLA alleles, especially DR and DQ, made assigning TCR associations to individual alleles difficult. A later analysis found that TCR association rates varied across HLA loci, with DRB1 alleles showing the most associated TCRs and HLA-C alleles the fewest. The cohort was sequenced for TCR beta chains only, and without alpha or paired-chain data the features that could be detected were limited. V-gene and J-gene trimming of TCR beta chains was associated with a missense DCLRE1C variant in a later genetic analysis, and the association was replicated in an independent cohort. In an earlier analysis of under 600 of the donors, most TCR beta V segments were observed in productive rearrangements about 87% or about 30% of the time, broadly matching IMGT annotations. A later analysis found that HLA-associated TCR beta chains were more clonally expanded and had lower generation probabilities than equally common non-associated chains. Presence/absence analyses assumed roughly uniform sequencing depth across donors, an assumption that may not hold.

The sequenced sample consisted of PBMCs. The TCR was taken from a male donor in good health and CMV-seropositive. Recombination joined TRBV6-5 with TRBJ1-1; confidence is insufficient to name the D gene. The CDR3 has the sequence CASSYSLLPTEAFF. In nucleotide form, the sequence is TGTGCCAGCAGTTACTCCCTTCTCCCCACTGAAGCTTTCTTT.